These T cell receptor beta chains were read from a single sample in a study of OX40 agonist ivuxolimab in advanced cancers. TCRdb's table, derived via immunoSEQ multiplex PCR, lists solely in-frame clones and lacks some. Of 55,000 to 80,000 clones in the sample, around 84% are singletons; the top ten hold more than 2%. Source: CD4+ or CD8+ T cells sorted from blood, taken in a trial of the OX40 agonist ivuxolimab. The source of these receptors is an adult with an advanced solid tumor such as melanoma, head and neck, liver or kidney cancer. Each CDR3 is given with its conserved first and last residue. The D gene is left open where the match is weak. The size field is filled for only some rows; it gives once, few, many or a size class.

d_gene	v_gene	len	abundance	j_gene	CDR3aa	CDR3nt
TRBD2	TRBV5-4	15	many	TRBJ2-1	CASSDSSGRANEQFF	TGTGCCAGCAGCGACTCTAGCGGGAGGGCCAATGAGCAGTTCTTC
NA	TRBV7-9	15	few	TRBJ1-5	CASSRDSAGNQPQHF	TGTGCCAGCAGCAGAGACAGTGCAGGCAATCAGCCCCAGCATTTT
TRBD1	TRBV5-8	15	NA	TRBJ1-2	CASSFGQGAYYGYTF	TGTGCCAGCAGCTTTGGGCAGGGGGCTTACTATGGCTACACCTTC
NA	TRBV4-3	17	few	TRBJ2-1	CASSQDLGRRYYNEQFF	TGCGCCAGCAGCCAAGATTTAGGCAGGCGCTACTACAATGAGCAGTTCTTC
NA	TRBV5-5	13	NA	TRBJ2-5	CASSLWMGETQYF	TGTGCCAGCAGCTTGTGGATGGGGGAGACCCAGTACTTC
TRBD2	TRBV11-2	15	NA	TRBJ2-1	CASSPSGRAVNEQFF	TGTGCCAGCAGCCCGAGCGGGAGGGCCGTCAATGAGCAGTTCTTC
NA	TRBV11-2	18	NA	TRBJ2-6	CASSLLTGAGSGANVLTF	TGTGCCAGCAGTCTCTTGACGGGGGCAGGGTCTGGGGCCAACGTCCTGACTTTC
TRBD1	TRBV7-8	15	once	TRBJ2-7	CASSIGTGASYEQYF	TGTGCCAGCAGCATAGGGACAGGGGCGTCCTACGAGCAGTACTTC
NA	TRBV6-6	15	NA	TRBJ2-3	CASSTPGASTDTQYF	TGTGCCAGCAGTACGCCGGGGGCAAGCACAGATACGCAGTATTTT
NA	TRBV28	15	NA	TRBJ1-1	CASSLSGVMNTEAFF	TGTGCCAGCAGTTTATCTGGGGTCATGAACACTGAAGCTTTCTTT
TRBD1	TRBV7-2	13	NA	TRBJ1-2	CASSSRQGWGYTF	TGTGCCAGCAGCTCCCGACAGGGATGGGGCTACACCTTC
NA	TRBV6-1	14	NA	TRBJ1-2	CASGTMGGDYGYTF	TGTGCCAGCGGAACCATGGGGGGAGACTATGGCTACACCTTC